Listed below are T cell receptor beta chains from one sample, sequenced in a study of blood T cell repertoires in COVID-19. Data came from immunoSEQ multiplex PCR; TCRdb stores just in-frame clones and leaves some out. In the table there are about 150,000 clones, over 60% of which are singletons. The sample comprised peripheral blood. The receptors stem from a man aged 45 to 65 with acute or convalescent COVID-19. Both conserved end residues are part of each CDR3. A D gene is named only where the DNA matches it firmly. The listing skips clone size in some rows; elsewhere it reads once, few, many or a size class.

D gene	V gene	clone size	J gene	CDR3 DNA	CDR3 protein
NA	TRBV18	NA	TRBJ2-1	TGTGCCAGCTTCACCGCAGGGGGAGGTGAGCAGTTCTTC	CASFTAGGGEQFF
TRBD1	TRBV6-5	NA	TRBJ1-2	TGTGCCAGCACTCCGACAGGGGGCTATGGCTACACCTTC	CASTPTGGYGYTF
TRBD2	TRBV28	NA	TRBJ2-1	TGTGCCAGCATCTCGGGGGGGGCCGCATACAATGAGCAGTTCTTC	CASISGGAAYNEQFF
NA	TRBV10-2	once	TRBJ1-6	TGCGCCAGCAGCGTAGGAGGGTATGATTCACCCCTCCACTTT	CASSVGGYDSPLHF
NA	TRBV11-3	NA	TRBJ2-3	TGTGCCAGCAGTATAGGACTTCCCACAGATACGCAGTATTTT	CASSIGLPTDTQYF
TRBD1	TRBV5-1	NA	TRBJ1-1	TGCGCCAGCAGCTTGGGAGACAGGGAGATCACTGAAGCTTTCTTT	CASSLGDREITEAFF
NA	TRBV2	NA	TRBJ1-4	TGTGCCAGCAGTCTGGGCTTCAGGACGGGGAATGAAAAACTGTTTTTT	CASSLGFRTGNEKLFF
TRBD1	TRBV6-1	NA	TRBJ2-5	TGTGCCAGCAGTGAGTCCCGGGACAGGGGGCCCCAAGAGACCCAGTACTTC	CASSESRDRGPQETQYF
TRBD1	TRBV20-1	NA	TRBJ1-2	TGCAGTGCTAGTCCAACAGGGGTGGGTGGCTACACCTTC	CSASPTGVGGYTF
NA	TRBV19	once	TRBJ2-3	TGTGCCAGTACCCGCAGGGGAGTGGGCACAGATACGCAGTATTTT	CASTRRGVGTDTQYF
NA	TRBV18	NA	TRBJ1-1	TGTGCCAGCTCACCTAGGACAGATCGAGACACTGAAGCTTTCTTT	CASSPRTDRDTEAFF
TRBD1	TRBV11-2	NA	TRBJ2-1	TGTGCCAGCAGCCAAAGGACAGGGGGCGCGATCTACAATGAGCAGTTCTTC	CASSQRTGGAIYNEQFF
NA	TRBV6-1	few	TRBJ1-1	TGTGCCAGCAGTGAAAAGGGGGAATACAACACTGAAGCTTTCTTT	CASSEKGEYNTEAFF
TRBD1	TRBV29-1	once	TRBJ1-1	TGCAGCGTAGCTAAACAGGGGGCTAGCACTGAAGCTTTCTTT	CSVAKQGASTEAFF
NA	TRBV6-5	NA	TRBJ1-6	TGTGCCAGCAGTCCCACAGTGAATTCACCCCTCCACTTT	CASSPTVNSPLHF
NA	TRBV6-5	NA	TRBJ1-4	TGTGCCAGCAGTTATGGGGGCCCGACTAATGAAAAACTGTTTTTT	CASSYGGPTNEKLFF
TRBD1	TRBV5-1	NA	TRBJ1-5	TGCGCCAGCAGCCGGACAGGGGGCAGTCAGCCCCAGCATTTT	CASSRTGGSQPQHF
NA	TRBV4-1	NA	TRBJ2-7	TGCGCCAGCAGCCAAGATCACGTCAGGGGGACTTCCTACGAGCAGTACTTC	CASSQDHVRGTSYEQYF
NA	TRBV25-1	NA	TRBJ1-4	TGTGCCAGCAGGTCGGGCGGGGGTAATGAAAAACTGTTTTTT	CASRSGGGNEKLFF
NA	TRBV5-5	NA	TRBJ2-1	TGTGCCAGCAGCTTGGCCTATCGAGGGGGCTCCTACAATGAGCAGTTCTTC	CASSLAYRGGSYNEQFF
TRBD1	TRBV4-2	NA	TRBJ2-5	TGTGCCAGCAGCCAAGGGGGACAGGGGGAAGAGACCCAGTACTTC	CASSQGGQGEETQYF
NA	TRBV4-2	NA	TRBJ1-2	TGTGCCAGCAGCCAAGTGAGGGAACCCTATGGCTACACCTTC	CASSQVREPYGYTF
TRBD2	TRBV19	NA	TRBJ2-3	TGTGCCTGTAGTAGCGGGTTGAGCACAGATACGCAGTATTTT	CACSSGLSTDTQYF
TRBD2	TRBV10-3	NA	TRBJ2-7	TGTGCCATCAGTGAGGATAGCGGGGTGAACGAGCAGTACTTC	CAISEDSGVNEQYF
NA	TRBV5-6	NA	TRBJ1-1	TGTGCCAGCAGGTCCGGGGGATTAGTTCTCATGAACACTGAAGCTTTCTTT	CASRSGGLVLMNTEAFF
TRBD1	TRBV18	NA	TRBJ1-6	TGTGCCAGCTCAGGAGGACAGGGCCATTCACCCCTCCACTTT	CASSGGQGHSPLHF
NA	TRBV12-3/TRBV12-4	NA	TRBJ1-2	TGTGCCACCAGTTCAAATAGTATCTATGGCTACACCTTC	CATSSNSIYGYTF